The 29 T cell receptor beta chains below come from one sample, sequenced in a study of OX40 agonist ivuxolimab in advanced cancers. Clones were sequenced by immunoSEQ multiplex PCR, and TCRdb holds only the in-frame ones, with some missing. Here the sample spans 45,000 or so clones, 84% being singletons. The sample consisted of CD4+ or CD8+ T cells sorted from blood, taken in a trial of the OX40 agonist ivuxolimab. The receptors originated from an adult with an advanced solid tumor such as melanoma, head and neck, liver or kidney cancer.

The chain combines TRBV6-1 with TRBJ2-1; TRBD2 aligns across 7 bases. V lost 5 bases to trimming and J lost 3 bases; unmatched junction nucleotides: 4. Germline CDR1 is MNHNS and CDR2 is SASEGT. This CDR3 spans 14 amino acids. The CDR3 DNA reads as TGTGCCAGCAGTTCCCCGGGGGGCTACAATGAGCAGTTCTTC. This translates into CASSSPGGYNEQFF.

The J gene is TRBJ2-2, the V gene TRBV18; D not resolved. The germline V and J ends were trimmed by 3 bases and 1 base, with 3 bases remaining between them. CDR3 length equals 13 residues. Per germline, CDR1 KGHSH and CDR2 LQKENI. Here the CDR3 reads CASSPVNTGELFF. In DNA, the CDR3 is TGTGCCAGCTCACCGGTGAACACCGGGGAGCTGTTTTTT.

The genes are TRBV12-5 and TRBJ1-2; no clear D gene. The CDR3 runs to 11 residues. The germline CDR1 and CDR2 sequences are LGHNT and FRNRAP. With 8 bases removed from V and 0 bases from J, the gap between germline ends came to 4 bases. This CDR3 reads CASTTNYGYTF. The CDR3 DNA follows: TGTGCTAGTACGACTAACTATGGCTACACCTTC.

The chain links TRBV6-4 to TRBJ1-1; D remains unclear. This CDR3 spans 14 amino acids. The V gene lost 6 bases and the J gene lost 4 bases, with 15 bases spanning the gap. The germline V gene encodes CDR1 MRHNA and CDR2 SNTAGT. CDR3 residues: CASRADGLTTEAFF. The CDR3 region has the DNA TGTGCCAGCAGGGCCGATGGGCTGACCACTGAAGCTTTCTTT.

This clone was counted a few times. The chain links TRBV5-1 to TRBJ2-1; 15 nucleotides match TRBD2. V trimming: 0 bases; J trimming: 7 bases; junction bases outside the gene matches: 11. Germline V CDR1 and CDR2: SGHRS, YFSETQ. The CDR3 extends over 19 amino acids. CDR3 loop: CASSLGTGTSGRRQNEQFF. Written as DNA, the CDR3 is TGCGCCAGCAGCTTGGGAACCGGGACTAGCGGGAGGAGGCAGAATGAGCAGTTCTTC.

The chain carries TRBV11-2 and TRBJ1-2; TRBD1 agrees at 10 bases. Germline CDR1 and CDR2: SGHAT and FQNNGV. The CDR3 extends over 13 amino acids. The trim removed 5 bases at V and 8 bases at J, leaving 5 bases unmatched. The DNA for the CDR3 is TGTGCCAGCAGCGTCGACAGGGGGCAAGGCTACACCTTC. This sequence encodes CASSVDRGQGYTF.

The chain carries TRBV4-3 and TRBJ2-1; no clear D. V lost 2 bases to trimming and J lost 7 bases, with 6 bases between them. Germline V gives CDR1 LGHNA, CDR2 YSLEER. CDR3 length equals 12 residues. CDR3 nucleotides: TGCGCCAGCAGCCAAAACGGGAATGAGCAGTTCTTC. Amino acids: CASSQNGNEQFF.

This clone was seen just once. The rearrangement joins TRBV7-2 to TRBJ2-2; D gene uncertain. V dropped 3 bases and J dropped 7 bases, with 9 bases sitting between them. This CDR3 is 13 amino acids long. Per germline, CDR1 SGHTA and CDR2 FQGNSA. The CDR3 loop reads CASSFDRRGELFF. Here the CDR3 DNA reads TGTGCCAGCAGCTTTGACCGGCGCGGGGAGCTGTTTTTT.

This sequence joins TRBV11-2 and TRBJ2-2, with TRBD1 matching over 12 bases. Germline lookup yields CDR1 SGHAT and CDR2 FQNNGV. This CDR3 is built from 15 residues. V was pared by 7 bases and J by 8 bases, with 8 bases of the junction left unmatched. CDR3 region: CASTSGTGGPGELFF. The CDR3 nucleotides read TGTGCCAGCACAAGCGGGACAGGGGGCCCGGGGGAGCTGTTTTTT.

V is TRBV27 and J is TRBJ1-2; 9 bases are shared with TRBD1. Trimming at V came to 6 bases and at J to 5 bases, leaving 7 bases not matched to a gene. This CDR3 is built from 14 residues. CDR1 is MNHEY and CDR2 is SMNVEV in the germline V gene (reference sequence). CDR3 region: CASSSTGGAYGYTF. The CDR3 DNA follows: TGTGCCAGCAGCTCCACAGGGGGCGCTTATGGCTACACCTTC.

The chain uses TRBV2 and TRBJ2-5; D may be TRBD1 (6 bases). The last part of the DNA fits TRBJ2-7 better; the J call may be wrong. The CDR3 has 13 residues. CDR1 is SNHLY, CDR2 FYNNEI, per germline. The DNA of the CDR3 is TGTGCCAGCACCTGGGTAGGGGGCTACGAGCAGTACTTC. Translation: CASTWVGGYEQYF.

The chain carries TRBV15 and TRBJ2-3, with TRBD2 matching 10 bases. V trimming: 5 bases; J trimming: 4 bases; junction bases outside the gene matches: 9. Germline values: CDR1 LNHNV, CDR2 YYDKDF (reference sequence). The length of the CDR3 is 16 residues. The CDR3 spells CATSGGGTSAADTQYF. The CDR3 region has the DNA TGTGCCACCAGCGGAGGCGGGACTAGCGCAGCAGATACGCAGTATTTT.

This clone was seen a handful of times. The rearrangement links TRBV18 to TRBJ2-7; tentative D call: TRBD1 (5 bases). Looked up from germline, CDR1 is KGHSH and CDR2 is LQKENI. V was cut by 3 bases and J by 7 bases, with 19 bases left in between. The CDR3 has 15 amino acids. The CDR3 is CASSPPRAVAGEQYF. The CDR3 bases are TGTGCCAGCTCACCCCCCCGGGCAGTAGCAGGGGAGCAGTACTTC.

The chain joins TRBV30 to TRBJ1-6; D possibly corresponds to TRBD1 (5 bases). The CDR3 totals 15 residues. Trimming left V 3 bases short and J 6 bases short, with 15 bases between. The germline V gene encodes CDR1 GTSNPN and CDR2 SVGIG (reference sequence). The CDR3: CAWRAKGVSNSPLHF. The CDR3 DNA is TGTGCCTGGAGAGCTAAAGGGGTCAGTAATTCACCCCTCCACTTT. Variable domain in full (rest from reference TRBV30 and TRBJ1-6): SQTIHQWPATLVQPVGSPLSLECTVEGTSNPNLYWYRQAAGRGLQLLFYSVGIGQISSEVPQNLSASRPQDRQFILSSKKLLLSDSGFYLCAWRAKGVSNSPLHFGNGTRLTVT.

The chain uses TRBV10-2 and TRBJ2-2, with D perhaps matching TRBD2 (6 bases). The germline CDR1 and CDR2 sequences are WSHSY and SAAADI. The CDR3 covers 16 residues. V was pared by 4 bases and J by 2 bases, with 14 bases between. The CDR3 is CASSVRGRFNTGELFF. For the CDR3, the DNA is TGCGCCAGCAGTGTGCGGGGTCGGTTTAACACCGGGGAGCTGTTTTTT.

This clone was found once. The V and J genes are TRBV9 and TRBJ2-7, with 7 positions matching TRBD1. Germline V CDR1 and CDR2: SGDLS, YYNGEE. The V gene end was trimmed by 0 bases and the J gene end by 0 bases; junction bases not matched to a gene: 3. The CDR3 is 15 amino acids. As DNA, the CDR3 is TGTGCCAGCAGCGTAGCCGGGACAGCCTCCTACGAGCAGTACTTC. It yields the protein CASSVAGTASYEQYF. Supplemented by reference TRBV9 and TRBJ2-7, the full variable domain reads DSGVTQTPKHLITATGQRVTLRCSPRSGDLSVYWYQQSLDQGLQFLIQYYNGEERAKGNILERFSAQQFPDLHSELNLSSLELGDSALYFCASSVAGTASYEQYFGPGTRLTVT.

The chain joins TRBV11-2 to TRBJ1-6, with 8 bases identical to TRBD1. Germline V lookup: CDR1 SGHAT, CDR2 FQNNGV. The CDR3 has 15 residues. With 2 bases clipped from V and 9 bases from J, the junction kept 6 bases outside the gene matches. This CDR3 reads CASSLRQGARSPLHF. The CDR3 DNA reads TGTGCCAGCAGCTTAAGGCAGGGGGCACGTTCACCCCTCCACTTT.

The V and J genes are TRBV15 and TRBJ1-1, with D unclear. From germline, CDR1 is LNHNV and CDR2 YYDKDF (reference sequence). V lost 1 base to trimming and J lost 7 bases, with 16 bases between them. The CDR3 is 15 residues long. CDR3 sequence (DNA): TGTGCCACCAGCAGAGCCCTGGAGGCGGGAATTGAAGCTTTCTTT. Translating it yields CATSRALEAGIEAFF.

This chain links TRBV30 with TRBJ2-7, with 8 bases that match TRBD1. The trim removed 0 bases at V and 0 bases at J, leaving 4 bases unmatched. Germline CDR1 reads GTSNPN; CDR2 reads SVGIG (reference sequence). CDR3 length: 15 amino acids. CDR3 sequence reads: CAWSVMGTGSYEQYF. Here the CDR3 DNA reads TGTGCCTGGAGTGTAATGGGGACAGGCTCCTACGAGCAGTACTTC. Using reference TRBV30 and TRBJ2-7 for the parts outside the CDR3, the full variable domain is SQTIHQWPATLVQPVGSPLSLECTVEGTSNPNLYWYRQAAGRGLQLLFYSVGIGQISSEVPQNLSASRPQDRQFILSSKKLLLSDSGFYLCAWSVMGTGSYEQYFGPGTRLTVT.

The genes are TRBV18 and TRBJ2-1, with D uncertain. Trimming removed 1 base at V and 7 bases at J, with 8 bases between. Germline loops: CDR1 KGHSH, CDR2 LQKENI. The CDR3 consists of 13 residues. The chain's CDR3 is CASSPLGGNEQFF. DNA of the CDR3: TGTGCCAGCTCACCACTCGGTGGTAATGAGCAGTTCTTC.

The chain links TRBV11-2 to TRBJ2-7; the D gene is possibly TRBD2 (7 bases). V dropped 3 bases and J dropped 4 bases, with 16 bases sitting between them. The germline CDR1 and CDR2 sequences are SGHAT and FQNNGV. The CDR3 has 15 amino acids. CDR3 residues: CASSLEGGALYEQYF. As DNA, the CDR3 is TGTGCCAGCAGCTTGGAGGGGGGGGCCTTGTACGAGCAGTACTTC.

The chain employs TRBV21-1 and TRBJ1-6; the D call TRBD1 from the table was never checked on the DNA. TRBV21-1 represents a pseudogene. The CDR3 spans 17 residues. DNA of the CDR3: TGTGCCAGCAGCGAGAGGAGGACAGGCGAACCCGATTCACCCCTCCACTTT. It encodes CASSERRTGEPDSPLHF.

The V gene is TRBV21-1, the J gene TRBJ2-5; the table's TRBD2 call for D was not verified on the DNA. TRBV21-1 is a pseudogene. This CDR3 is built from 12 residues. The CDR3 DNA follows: TGTGCCAGCAGCAAAGCCGGAGAGACCCAGTACTTC. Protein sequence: CASSKAGETQYF.

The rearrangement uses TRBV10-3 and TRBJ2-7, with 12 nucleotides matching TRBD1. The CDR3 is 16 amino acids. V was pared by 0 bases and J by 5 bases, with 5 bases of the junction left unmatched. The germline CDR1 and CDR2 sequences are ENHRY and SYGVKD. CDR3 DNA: TGTGCCATCAGTGAGTCGTTAGGGACAGGGGGCCACGAGCAGTACTTC. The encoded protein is CAISESLGTGGHEQYF.

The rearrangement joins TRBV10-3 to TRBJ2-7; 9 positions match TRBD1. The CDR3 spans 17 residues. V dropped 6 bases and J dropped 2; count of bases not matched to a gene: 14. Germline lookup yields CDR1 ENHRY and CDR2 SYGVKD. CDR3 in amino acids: CAIRGAGGTGSTYEQYF. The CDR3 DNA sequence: TGTGCCATCAGGGGCGCAGGAGGGACAGGGTCTACCTACGAGCAGTACTTC.

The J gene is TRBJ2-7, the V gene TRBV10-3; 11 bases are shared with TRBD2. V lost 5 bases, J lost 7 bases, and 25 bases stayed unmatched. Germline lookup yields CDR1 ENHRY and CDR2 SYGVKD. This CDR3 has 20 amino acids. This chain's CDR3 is CAISSGAGTLNSGGAGEQYF. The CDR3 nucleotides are TGTGCCATCAGTTCGGGGGCCGGGACACTAAATAGCGGGGGGGCCGGAGAGCAGTACTTC.

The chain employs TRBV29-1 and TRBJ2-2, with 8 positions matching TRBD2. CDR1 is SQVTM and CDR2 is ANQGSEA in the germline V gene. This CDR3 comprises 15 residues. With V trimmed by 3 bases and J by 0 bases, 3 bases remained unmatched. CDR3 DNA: TGCAGCGTTGACAACGGGGGGGCGAACACCGGGGAGCTGTTTTTT. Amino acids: CSVDNGGANTGELFF.

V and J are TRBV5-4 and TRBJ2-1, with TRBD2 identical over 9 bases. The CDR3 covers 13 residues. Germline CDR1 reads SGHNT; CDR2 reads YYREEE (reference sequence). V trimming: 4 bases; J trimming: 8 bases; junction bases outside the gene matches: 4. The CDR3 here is CASSAGGLYEQFF. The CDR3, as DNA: TGTGCCAGCAGCGCGGGGGGGCTCTATGAGCAGTTCTTC.

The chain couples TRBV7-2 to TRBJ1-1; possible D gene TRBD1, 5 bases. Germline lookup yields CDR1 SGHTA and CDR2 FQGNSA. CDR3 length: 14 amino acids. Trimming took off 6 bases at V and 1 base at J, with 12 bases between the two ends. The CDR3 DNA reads TGTGCCAGCAGTTTCCCGACAGAGAACACTGAAGCTTTCTTT. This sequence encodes CASSFPTENTEAFF. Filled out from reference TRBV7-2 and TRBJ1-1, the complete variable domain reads GAGVSQSPSNKVTEKGKDVELRCDPISGHTALYWYRQSLGQGLEFLIYFQGNSAPDKSGLPSDRFSAERTGGSVSTLTIQRTQQEDSAVYLCASSFPTENTEAFFGQGTRLTVV.